The present T cell receptor beta chain was sequenced within a study of blood T cells in healthy people across ages. A second PCR, run for about 7 to 12 cycles, used a sample-barcoded 5' primer plus a J-beta primer mix. TCRdb passed the 5' RACE reads through MiXCR, listing each CDR3 protein once. This repertoire shows about 1 million distinct CDR3 sequences, under 30% found once; its top ten account for about 0.8%. This clonotype showed up just a few times. Germline assignment: CDR1 MNHEY and CDR2 SVGAGI. This CDR3 comprises 13 residues. This same sample was also part of a study on T cells of mothers and their children.

The genes are TRBV6-5 and TRBJ1-4; 8 positions agree with TRBD1. Sequenced sample: blood. This sequence originates from a girl under 10 years old in good health. CDR3 DNA sequence: TGTGCTACCCGCGGGACAGGACTTGAAAAACTGTTTTTT. It is translated as CATRGTGLEKLFF.